Presented here are 27 T cell receptor beta chains from one specimen sequenced in a study of cytomegalovirus exposure and HLA in healthy donors. PCR used 60 Vbeta primers and 13 Jbeta primers. Sequenced by immunoSEQ multiplex PCR; TCRdb stores in-frame clones only, minus some. The table records 130,000 to 150,000 clones, 80% of them present only once. Source material: PBMCs. Receptor source: a man aged 25-45 years in good health and CMV-seronegative.

This clone was seen only a few times. The genes are TRBV4-1 and TRBJ2-5; TRBD2 matches 7 bases. V lost 5 bases and J lost 2; bases outside the gene matches: 8. The CDR3 consists of 15 residues. Germline V gene data show CDR1 as MGHRA and CDR2 as YSYEKL. This CDR3 is CASSLGRLAQETQYF. CDR3 DNA: TGCGCCAGCAGCTTAGGACGACTAGCACAAGAGACCCAGTACTTC.

The CDR3 here is CSVSGQYNEQFF. CDR3 DNA: TGCAGCGTTTCGGGACAATACAATGAGCAGTTCTTC. The rearrangement links TRBV29-1 to TRBJ2-1; TRBD1 might be the D (6 bases). Deletions cut 5 bases from V and 4 bases from J, with 9 bases between. CDR3 length: 12 amino acids. CDR1 is SQVTM and CDR2 is ANQGSEA in the germline V gene.

The chain recombines TRBV27 with TRBJ2-3; 10 nucleotides align to TRBD1. The length of the CDR3 is 14 residues. J gave up 9 bases and V 5 bases, and 8 bases lay outside the gene matches. Per the germline V gene, CDR1 is MNHEY and CDR2 is SMNVEV (reference sequence). DNA of the CDR3: TGTGCCAGCAGTCCCCCGGGACAGGGGCGAACGCAGTATTTT. It yields the protein CASSPPGQGRTQYF.

This chain joins TRBV5-6 and TRBJ1-1; 11 nucleotides line up with TRBD1. The trim removed 6 bases at V and 5 bases at J, leaving 12 bases unmatched. Germline CDR1 SGHDT, CDR2 YYEEEE. There are 16 residues in the CDR3. In DNA, the CDR3 is TGTGCCAGCACCGTTCGTCGGGACAGGGGGTATACTGAAGCTTTCTTT. This encodes CASTVRRDRGYTEAFF.

V and J are TRBV4-1 and TRBJ2-5; 8 bases match TRBD1. V lost 4 bases to trimming and J lost 5 bases; unmatched junction nucleotides: 9. Germline assignment: CDR1 MGHRA and CDR2 YSYEKL. The CDR3 is made up of 15 amino acids. DNA for the CDR3: TGCGCCAGCAGCCGGCCCGGACAGGGCGTTGAGACCCAGTACTTC. Its translation is CASSRPGQGVETQYF.

The chain uses TRBV5-1 and TRBJ1-2; 10 nucleotides line up with TRBD1. Germline assignment: CDR1 SGHRS and CDR2 YFSETQ. The CDR3 is 14 amino acids. V shed 0 bases and J 10 bases; nucleotides not matched to a gene: 6. The CDR3 loop is CASSLGGQGSFYTF. The CDR3 DNA reads as TGCGCCAGCAGCTTGGGGGGACAGGGGTCTTTCTACACCTTC. The full variable domain, with the rest looked up from reference TRBV5-1 and TRBJ1-2, is KAGVTQTPRYLIKTRGQQVTLSCSPISGHRSVSWYQQTPGQGLQFLFEYFSETQRNKGNFPGRFSGRQFSNSRSEMNVSTLELGDSALYLCASSLGGQGSFYTFGSGTRLTVV.

This chain links TRBV4-1 with TRBJ1-6; D not resolved. CDR3 length equals 16 residues. Germline loops: CDR1 MGHRA, CDR2 YSYEKL. Trimming left V 0 bases short and J 6 bases short, with 12 bases between. The CDR3, as DNA: TGCGCCAGCAGCCAAGAGATGGCACAACCTAATTCACCCCTCCACTTT. Protein product: CASSQEMAQPNSPLHF.

This sequence joins TRBV6-1 and TRBJ2-7; D is perhaps TRBD2 (6 bases). Trimming cost V 2 bases and J 5 bases, with 13 bases left between them. The CDR3 extends over 14 amino acids. Germline assignment: CDR1 MNHNS and CDR2 SASEGT. CDR3 DNA sequence: TGTGCCAGCAGTGAATACGAGGGGAGGAACGAGCAGTACTTC. Translating gives CASSEYEGRNEQYF.

The genes are TRBV18 and TRBJ1-1; 7 nucleotides align to TRBD1. The CDR3 is made up of 15 amino acids. After removal of 3 bases from V and 2 bases from J, the junction contained 6 bases not matched to a gene. Germline CDR1 is KGHSH and CDR2 is LQKENI. In DNA form, the CDR3 reads TGTGCCAGCTCACCTAACGACAGGGTAAACACTGAAGCTTTCTTT. It yields the protein CASSPNDRVNTEAFF.

This clone was detected a few times. V is TRBV5-6 and J is TRBJ2-1; D is perhaps TRBD1 (6 bases). V lost 5 bases, J lost 8 bases, and 17 bases lay in between. Germline assignment: CDR1 SGHDT and CDR2 YYEEEE. The CDR3 is 14 residues long. The CDR3, as DNA: TGTGCCAGCAGTTCCGGACAGAGGGTCGATGAGCAGTTCTTC. Amino acids: CASSSGQRVDEQFF.

This rearrangement joins TRBV19 to TRBJ1-2; a possible D gene is TRBD1 (6 bases). Germline values: CDR1 LNHDA, CDR2 SQIVND (reference sequence). This CDR3 contains 14 residues. V lost 1 base and J lost 2, with 8 bases in between. This CDR3 reads CASSIVTGNYGYTF. For the CDR3, the DNA is TGTGCCAGTAGTATAGTAACAGGGAACTATGGCTACACCTTC.

For this clone: A junction end diverges from the germline sequence, so it may reflect a read error. The chain combines TRBV7-7 with TRBJ2-5; TRBD2 aligns across 8 bases. CDR1 and CDR2 from the germline V gene are SSHAT and FNYEAQ (reference sequence). CDR3 length equals 17 residues. The CDR3 reads CASSPPVGLAEQETQYF. In DNA form, the CDR3 reads TGTGCTAGCAGCCCACCAGTCGGACTAGCAGAACAAGAGACCCAGTACTTC.

The chain is built from TRBV7-2 and TRBJ1-1; 7 bases map to TRBD1. Germline V CDR1 and CDR2: SGHTA, FQGNSA. The CDR3 totals 13 residues. V was clipped by 3 bases and J by 9 bases; unmatched bases: 7. Here the CDR3 reads CASSFLGTAKAFF. The DNA of the CDR3 is TGTGCCAGCAGCTTCCTCGGGACAGCTAAAGCTTTCTTT.

The chain links TRBV14 to TRBJ2-2; 10 bases map to TRBD1. From germline, CDR1 is SGHDN and CDR2 FVKESK. J lost 7 bases, V lost 4 bases, and 6 bases had no gene match. The length of the CDR3 is 15 residues. The CDR3 region is CASSPDRGRVGELFF. For the CDR3, the DNA is TGTGCCAGCAGCCCTGACAGGGGGCGGGTCGGGGAGCTGTTTTTT.

In its sample, this clone was seen a few times. The V call is TRBV19, the J call TRBJ2-6; D uncertain. CDR1 and CDR2 from the germline V gene are LNHDA and SQIVND (reference sequence). This CDR3 spans 14 amino acids. V was clipped by 3 bases and J by 0 bases, with 3 bases between them. The CDR3: CASSIRSGANVLTF. Written as DNA, the CDR3 is TGTGCCAGTAGTATTCGCTCTGGGGCCAACGTCCTGACTTTC. The full variable domain, completed using reference TRBV19 and TRBJ2-6, is DGGITQSPKYLFRKEGQNVTLSCEQNLNHDAMYWYRQDPGQGLRLIYYSQIVNDFQKGDIAEGYSVSREKKESFPLTVTSAQKNPTAFYLCASSIRSGANVLTFGAGSRLTVL.

The chain employs TRBV19 and TRBJ1-2; 7 bases agree with TRBD1. Trimming removed 0 bases from V and 8 bases from J; junction bases left unmatched: 6. Germline lookup yields CDR1 LNHDA and CDR2 SQIVND (reference sequence). The CDR3 spans 14 residues. The CDR3 DNA follows: TGTGCCAGTAGTATAGACCCTCAGGGGGTCGGCTACACCTTC. This encodes CASSIDPQGVGYTF.

The chain has TRBV6-5 and TRBJ1-2; D might be TRBD1 (5 bases). V was cut by 5 bases and J by 4 bases, with 14 bases left in between. Germline CDR1 MNHEY, CDR2 SVGAGI. The CDR3 totals 14 residues. This chain's CDR3 is CASSTGGVAYGYTF. The CDR3, as DNA: TGTGCCAGCAGTACCGGAGGGGTTGCCTATGGCTACACCTTC.

The rearrangement links TRBV13 to TRBJ2-7; TRBD2 agrees at 7 bases. The V gene's germline CDR1 is PRHDT and CDR2 FYEKMQ (reference sequence). The CDR3 covers 14 residues. V dropped 5 bases and J dropped 0; count of bases not matched to a gene: 4. The DNA of the CDR3 is TGTGCCAGCAGCATTAGCGGGTCCTCCTACGAGCAGTACTTC. Its translation is CASSISGSSYEQYF.

The chain recombines TRBV4-1 with TRBJ2-3, with 7 bases identical to TRBD1. V lost 4 bases to trimming and J lost 6 bases; unmatched junction nucleotides: 4. CDR1 MGHRA and CDR2 YSYEKL come from the germline V gene. This CDR3 has 13 amino acids. The CDR3 nucleotides are TGCGCCAGCAGCCGACCACAGGGGGATACGCAGTATTTT. This translates into CASSRPQGDTQYF.

The CDR3 DNA is TGTGCCAGCAGTCGACCCGCCGTCGAGGGTGTGGACTATGGCTACACCTTC. This codes for CASSRPAVEGVDYGYTF. The rearrangement uses TRBV5-6 and TRBJ1-2; D unclear. The V end lost 5 bases, the J end lost 3 bases, and 23 bases lay between the germline ends. This CDR3 has 17 residues. Germline values: CDR1 SGHDT, CDR2 YYEEEE.

V and J are TRBV5-4 and TRBJ1-6; D remains ambiguous. Trimming took off 0 bases at V and 4 bases at J, with 8 bases between the two ends. The CDR3 length is 15 residues. Per germline, CDR1 SGHNT and CDR2 YYREEE (reference sequence). The CDR3 protein is CASSLGGPYNSPLHF. The CDR3 nucleotides are TGTGCCAGCAGCTTGGGAGGGCCTTATAATTCACCCCTCCACTTT. Combining the CDR3 with reference TRBV5-4 and TRBJ1-6 gives the whole variable domain ETGVTQSPTHLIKTRGQQVTLRCSSQSGHNTVSWYQQALGQGPQFIFQYYREEENGRGNFPPRFSGLQFPNYSSELNVNALELDDSALYLCASSLGGPYNSPLHFGNGTRLTVT.

The J gene is TRBJ2-1, the V gene TRBV9; a possible D gene is TRBD1 (6 bases). Trimming removed 0 bases at V and 2 bases at J, with 21 bases between. Germline lookup yields CDR1 SGDLS and CDR2 YYNGEE. This CDR3 contains 19 residues. The CDR3 DNA reads as TGTGCCAGCAGCGTAGAATGGTTCGATACAGGGCAAACCTACAATGAGCAGTTCTTC. It yields the protein CASSVEWFDTGQTYNEQFF.

The chain combines TRBV10-3 with TRBJ2-2, with 11 bases matching TRBD2. J lost 6 bases, V lost 5 bases, and 11 bases had no gene match. This CDR3 is 17 amino acids long. Germline-derived CDR1 and CDR2 are ENHRY and SYGVKD. The CDR3 sequence: CAISPEASGGFAGELFF. CDR3 DNA: TGTGCCATCAGTCCCGAGGCTAGCGGGGGGTTTGCCGGGGAGCTGTTTTTT.

This chain uses TRBV19 with TRBJ1-5; 10 bases agree with TRBD1. Germline assignment: CDR1 LNHDA and CDR2 SQIVND (reference sequence). The CDR3 length is 15 residues. The V segment lost 7 bases and the J segment 4 bases; nucleotides outside the gene matches: 7. The CDR3 is CASNRDRGMNQPQHF. The DNA for the CDR3 is TGTGCCAGTAACAGGGACAGGGGTATGAATCAGCCCCAGCATTTT.

Points on this clone: Other DNA sequences in this sample translate to the same CDR3. The CDR3 protein is CASSAPTAGRNTIYF. The CDR3 bases are TGTGCCAGCAGCGCGCCCACAGCAGGGAGAAACACCATATATTTT. The V gene is TRBV7-8, the J gene TRBJ1-3; tentative D call: TRBD1 (5 bases). Trimming pared 5 bases from V and 5 bases from J, leaving 16 bases between. Germline CDR1 is SGHVS and CDR2 is FQNEAQ. The CDR3 consists of 15 residues. Drawing the rest from reference TRBV7-8 and TRBJ1-3, the complete variable domain is GAGVSQSPRYKVAKRGQDVALRCDPISGHVSLFWYQQALGQGPEFLTYFQNEAQLDKSGLPSDRFFAERPEGSVSTLKIQRTQQEDSAVYLCASSAPTAGRNTIYFGEGSWLTVV.

This CDR3 is CASSTGLLADSYEQYF. In nucleotides, the CDR3 is TGTGCCAGTAGTACGGGACTACTAGCGGACTCCTACGAGCAGTACTTC. The genes are TRBV19 and TRBJ2-7; 8 nucleotides match TRBD2. With V trimmed by 4 bases and J by 0 bases, 8 bases remained unmatched. The V gene's germline CDR1 is LNHDA and CDR2 SQIVND (reference sequence). This CDR3 comprises 16 residues.

The CDR3 here is CASRRQLNTEAFF. The DNA of the CDR3 is TGTGCCAGCAGACGACAGCTAAACACTGAAGCTTTCTTT. V and J are TRBV28 and TRBJ1-1; tentatively, D is TRBD1 (5 bases). CDR3 size: 13 residues. V lost 6 bases to trimming and J lost 2 bases, with 10 bases between them. In germline, CDR1 is MDHEN, CDR2 SYDVKM.